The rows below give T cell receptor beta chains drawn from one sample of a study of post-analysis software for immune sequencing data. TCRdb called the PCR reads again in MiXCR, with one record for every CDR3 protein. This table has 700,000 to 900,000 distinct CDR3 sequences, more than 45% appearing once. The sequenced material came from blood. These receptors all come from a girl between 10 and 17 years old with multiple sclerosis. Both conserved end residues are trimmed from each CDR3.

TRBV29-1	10	SAHTGDEKLF
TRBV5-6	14	ASSIGQGSSNQPQH
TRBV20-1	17	SASLLLPGLAGSSYEQY
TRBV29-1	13	SVAPGTSGDYEQY
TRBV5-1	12	ASSLDRGNTEAF
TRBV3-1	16	ASSQAFQGVGGRTEAF
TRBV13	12	ASSSPVGTDTQY
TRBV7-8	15	ASSLEGVLGGVREQF
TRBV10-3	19	ASSGGGRDRVSQGRDEKLF
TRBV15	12	ATSSTGEVNEQY
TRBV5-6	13	ASSPDRRSYNEQF
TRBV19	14	ASRAAGSSGANVLT
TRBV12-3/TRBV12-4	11	ASIRQGVTEAF
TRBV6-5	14	ASSYSVGQGADEQF
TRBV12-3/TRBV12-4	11	ASRNQEDNEQF
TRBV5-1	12	ASTTGSSYNEQF
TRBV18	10	AGSTGAAEAF
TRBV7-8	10	ASSLLRDEQF
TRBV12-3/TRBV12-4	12	ASSLRGGSETQY
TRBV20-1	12	SALRVTLLREQY
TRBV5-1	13	ASSFRGNSYNEQF
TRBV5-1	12	ASSRRDDSYEQY
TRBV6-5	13	ASRSPSIPPYEQY
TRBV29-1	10	SGGQPQETQY
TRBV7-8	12	ASSWYETHNEQF
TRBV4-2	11	ASSQAGWDEQF
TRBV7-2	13	ASSLAGQREGEQY
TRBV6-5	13	ASSYEGLAGNEQF
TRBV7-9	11	ASRGQGDSPLH
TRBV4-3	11	ASSQVGGQGAF
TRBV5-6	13	ASSIYGGMNTEAF
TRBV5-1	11	ASSVLADNEQF
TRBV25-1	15	ASSEGEDRQRDGGQY
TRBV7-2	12	ASSGTSGKETQY
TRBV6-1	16	ASTDTLGQGRSNQPQH
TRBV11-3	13	ASRLAGVLTDTQY
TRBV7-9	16	ASSFNPGTGVPNTEAF
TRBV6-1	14	ASRPPGPINTGELF
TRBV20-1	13	SARVRLAGSYEQY
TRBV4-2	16	ASSQGELAGGPTDTQY
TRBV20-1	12	SARSGGGGNEQF
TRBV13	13	ASSLVAGDIYEQY
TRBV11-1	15	ASSLVGRREGGYEQF
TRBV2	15	ASSEAPLAEPGYEQY
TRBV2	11	ARRVARNTEAF
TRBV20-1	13	SASPASGRVYEQY